One sample yielded the 19 T cell receptor beta chains listed below, sequenced in a study of beta chain features in type 1 diabetes. Expressed TCRB transcripts were sequenced because the entire RNA isolate underwent reverse transcription. Assay: immunoSEQ multiplex PCR; the TCRdb copy retains only in-frame clones and omits some. The sample includes 150,000 to 180,000 clones, about 7.3% of them seen just once. The specimen sequenced was central memory CD4+ T cells from blood. The receptors come from a man aged 18 to 30 in good health.

The rearrangement joins TRBV6-5 to TRBJ2-7; TRBD1 agrees at 7 bases. Germline CDR1 is MNHEY and CDR2 is SVGAGI. The CDR3 has 15 amino acids. J lost 0 bases, V lost 4 bases, and 6 bases had no gene match. The CDR3 spells CASSFGQASSYEQYF. The CDR3 coding sequence is TGTGCCAGCAGTTTCGGACAGGCGAGCTCCTACGAGCAGTACTTC.

This clone was seen a handful of times. The J gene is TRBJ2-3, the V gene TRBV28, with D uncertain. Germline loops: CDR1 MDHEN, CDR2 SYDVKM. V lost 6 bases to trimming and J lost 2 bases, with 24 bases between them. CDR3 size: 18 residues. CDR3 sequence (DNA): TGTGCCAGCAGCGCCCTGGCGGTAAAGTCCCCTTACACAGATACGCAGTATTTT. This gives the protein CASSALAVKSPYTDTQYF.

The table lists this clone with a few counts. V gene TRBV7-2 combines with J gene TRBJ1-4, with D maybe TRBD1 (5 bases). Trimming removed 5 bases from V and 8 bases from J, with 18 bases in between. Germline loops: CDR1 SGHTA, CDR2 FQGNSA. CDR3 length: 15 amino acids. The DNA for the CDR3 is TGTGCCAGCAGCCTAAATAAGGGGTTGCCAGAAAAACTGTTTTTT. Its protein product is CASSLNKGLPEKLFF.

The chain has TRBV7-2 and TRBJ2-7; 8 nucleotides match TRBD2. This CDR3 is 15 amino acids long. Germline V gene lookup returns CDR1 SGHTA and CDR2 FQGNSA. V shed 5 bases and J 7 bases; nucleotides not matched to a gene: 13. CDR3 protein: CASSPGGPAGVEQYF. CDR3 bases: TGTGCCAGCAGCCCCGGGGGTCCAGCGGGAGTTGAGCAGTACTTC.

This clone came up a few times. J is TRBJ1-2 and V is TRBV4-3, with a weak D call TRBD1 (6 bases). The CDR3 consists of 17 residues. With 1 base removed from V and 7 bases from J, the gap between germline ends came to 22 bases. The germline gives CDR1 LGHNA, CDR2 YSLEER. The CDR3 reads CASSQVLLRGGASGYTF. CDR3 coding DNA: TGCGCCAGCAGCCAAGTCTTGCTTAGGGGGGGCGCGTCTGGCTACACCTTC.

This clone was counted a few times. The chain employs TRBV5-4 and TRBJ1-1; 7 positions match TRBD1. The CDR3 loop spans 15 amino acids. J gave up 2 bases and V 4 bases, and 8 bases lay outside the gene matches. Germline CDR1 and CDR2: SGHNT and YYREEE (reference sequence). CDR3 sequence (DNA): TGTGCCAGCAGCGAGGACAGGACCCTAAACACTGAAGCTTTCTTT. Residues: CASSEDRTLNTEAFF.

Of note for this clone: Other DNA sequences of this sample code for an identical CDR3. The chain combines TRBV4-2 with TRBJ1-2; 8 nucleotides agree with TRBD1. The CDR3 has 15 amino acids. Germline V gene sequence: CDR1 LGHNA, CDR2 YNFKEQ. The V gene end was trimmed by 0 bases and the J gene end by 4 bases; junction bases not matched to a gene: 4. Written as DNA, the CDR3 is TGTGCCAGCAGCCAAGATAAAGGACAGGGCTATGGCTACACCTTC. Translated, it gives CASSQDKGQGYGYTF.

The CDR3 sequence is CASSQDVSGMIGYGYTF. The CDR3 DNA reads as TGCGCCAGCAGCCAAGATGTGTCAGGGATGATTGGTTATGGCTACACCTTC. The chain links TRBV4-3 to TRBJ1-2, with a possible D match to TRBD1 (5 bases). Trimming removed 0 bases from V and 5 bases from J, with 19 bases in between. There are 17 residues in the CDR3. Germline loops: CDR1 LGHNA, CDR2 YSLEER.

This clone was found a few times. CDR3 loop: CASSPSGQAYEQYF. CDR3 nucleotides: TGTGCCAGCAGCCCATCCGGACAGGCCTACGAGCAGTACTTC. The chain has TRBV7-6 and TRBJ2-7; the match to TRBD1 covers 7 bases. Germline CDR1 and CDR2: SGHVS and FNYEAQ. This CDR3 has 14 amino acids. V gave up 5 bases and J gave up 2 bases; unmatched junction bases: 6.

This clone has ten or more counts. The chain combines TRBV18 with TRBJ2-6; D not certain. Germline CDR1 KGHSH, CDR2 LQKENI. This CDR3 is built from 16 residues. Trimming took 1 base from V and 0 from J, leaving 7 bases between them. CDR3 in DNA: TGTGCCAGCTCACCACTCAGTCCCTCTGGGGCCAACGTCCTGACTTTC. This encodes CASSPLSPSGANVLTF.

This clone was detected ten times or more. This chain uses TRBV28 with TRBJ2-3; 8 nucleotides line up with TRBD2. After removal of 5 bases from V and 4 bases from J, the junction contained 5 bases not matched to a gene. This CDR3 is built from 14 residues. Germline loops: CDR1 MDHEN, CDR2 SYDVKM. CDR3 amino acids: CASSVAGRADTQYF. The CDR3 region has the DNA TGTGCCAGCAGTGTGGCCGGGAGGGCAGATACGCAGTATTTT.

This clone has ten or more counts. J is TRBJ2-5 and V is TRBV25-1, with 9 nucleotides matching TRBD1. The germline V gene encodes CDR1 MGHDK and CDR2 SYGVNS. The CDR3 contains 14 residues. Trimming cost V 8 bases and J 6 bases; bases outside gene matches: 10. The CDR3 DNA follows: TGTGCCAGCCAAAACGACAGGGGGTCAAAGACCCAGTACTTC. This gives the protein CASQNDRGSKTQYF.

This clone was seen only a few times. This sequence joins TRBV30 and TRBJ2-5; a possible D gene is TRBD1 (5 bases). The J call may be incorrect, as the DNA end agrees better with TRBJ2-7. The CDR3 consists of 13 residues. Germline loops: CDR1 GTSNPN, CDR2 SVGIG (reference sequence). The CDR3 nucleotides read TGTGCCTGGAGTGTCACAGGCAGCTACGAGCAGTACTTC. This gives the protein CAWSVTGSYEQYF.

The rearrangement links TRBV7-2 to TRBJ2-7; 7 positions match TRBD2. The CDR3 extends over 13 amino acids. Germline loops: CDR1 SGHTA, CDR2 FQGNSA. J lost 3 bases, V lost 3 bases, and 2 bases had no gene match. CDR3 sequence reads: CASSFGTNYEQYF. CDR3 nucleotide sequence: TGTGCCAGCAGCTTCGGGACTAACTACGAGCAGTACTTC.

This clone was counted only a few times. The chain joins TRBV2 to TRBJ1-5; D call uncertain. The CDR3 covers 14 residues. V lost 6 bases and J lost 3, with 12 bases in between. From germline, CDR1 is SNHLY and CDR2 FYNNEI. This chain's CDR3 is CASRADGLNQPQHF. CDR3 nucleotide sequence: TGTGCCAGCAGGGCGGACGGACTCAATCAGCCCCAGCATTTT.

The chain links TRBV4-1 to TRBJ2-2; 11 bases align to TRBD2. The CDR3 consists of 18 residues. Germline V gene sequence: CDR1 MGHRA, CDR2 YSYEKL. The V gene end was trimmed by 4 bases and the J gene end by 5 bases; junction bases not matched to a gene: 12. The CDR3 loop reads CASSRVLAGGLGTGELFF. The DNA of the CDR3 is TGCGCCAGCAGCCGCGTGCTAGCGGGGGGACTTGGGACCGGGGAGCTGTTTTTT.

This clone was detected only a few times. V and J are TRBV6-5 and TRBJ2-3; 7 bases are a match to TRBD1. Looked up from germline, CDR1 is MNHEY and CDR2 is SVGAGI. After removal of 10 bases from V and 4 bases from J, the junction contained 8 bases not matched to a gene. The CDR3 has 13 amino acids. The CDR3 sequence: CAISRGLADTQYF. DNA for the CDR3: TGTGCCATCTCTAGGGGGCTCGCAGATACGCAGTATTTT.

This rearrangement joins TRBV10-3 to TRBJ2-1; 10 positions agree with TRBD2. Germline loops: CDR1 ENHRY, CDR2 SYGVKD. Trimming cost V 6 bases and J 5 bases; bases outside gene matches: 7. The CDR3 length is 15 residues. In DNA, the CDR3 is TGTGCCATCAGCGTAGAGCGGGGGGGTAACAATGAGCAGTTCTTC. It codes for CAISVERGGNNEQFF.

The genes are TRBV18 and TRBJ1-1, with no clear D. The CDR3 is made up of 13 amino acids. V was shortened by 4 bases and J by 1 base, with 7 bases between the two germline ends. CDR1 KGHSH and CDR2 LQKENI come from the germline V gene. CDR3 coding DNA: TGTGCCAGCTCACACGGGGAGAACACTGAAGCTTTCTTT. Translating gives CASSHGENTEAFF.